Sequencing of this TCR beta chain was carried out in a study of cytomegalovirus exposure and HLA in healthy donors. Study at large: Earlier work reported approximately 110 million unique TCR beta sequences from some 180 million T cells. There were 350 to 400 genotyped donors. Of these, roughly 82% fell in the genetic ancestry cluster associated with self-reported Caucasian donors.

The study's findings and limits: Through in vitro validation, a few CMV-associated chains were shown to be specific for CMV antigens.

To note about this clone: Its antigen is not identified. A junction boundary mismatches the germline segment, possibly from a read error.

Germline loops: CDR1 SEHNR, CDR2 FQNEAQ (reference sequence). The CDR3 runs 12 residues. Amplification used 60 Vbeta primers and 13 Jbeta primers. Data came from immunoSEQ multiplex PCR; TCRdb stores just in-frame clones and leaves some out. The sample records 60,000 to 65,000 clones, around 75% being singletons. The source of this sequence is a woman aged 35 to 49 in good health and CMV-seropositive. Sequencing used PBMCs. V is TRBV7-9 and J is TRBJ1-5; TRBD1 matches at 11 bases. The CDR3 nucleotides read TGTTCCAGCAGCTTAGGGGACAGGGGGGTACATTTT. Translation: CSSSLGDRGVHF.